The clone carrying this TCR beta chain was observed at least ten times. This may arise from a read error, as a much more abundant clone is one base away. This specimen belongs to a study of Graves' ophthalmopathy and Graves' hyperthyroidism. TCR beta CDR3 amplification used RNA transcripts. HTBI-primed RT-PCR formed the first round, and a multiplex PCR formed the second. TCRdb redid the calling of the multiplex PCR reads with MiXCR, one entry per CDR3 protein. The data show roughly 300,000 distinct CDR3 sequences, 15% to 20% seen once. The CDR3 has 11 residues. V shed 2 bases and J shed 2 bases, with 1 base lying between them. Germline CDR1 is MNHEY and CDR2 is SVGEGT.

The sequencing input was peripheral blood. The chain uses TRBV6-2 or TRBV6-3 and TRBJ2-7; D gene uncertain. This TCR was recovered from an adult man with Graves' ophthalmopathy. CDR3 DNA sequence: TGTGCCAGCAGTTACGCCTACGAGCAGTACTTC. Its protein product is CASSYAYEQYF.